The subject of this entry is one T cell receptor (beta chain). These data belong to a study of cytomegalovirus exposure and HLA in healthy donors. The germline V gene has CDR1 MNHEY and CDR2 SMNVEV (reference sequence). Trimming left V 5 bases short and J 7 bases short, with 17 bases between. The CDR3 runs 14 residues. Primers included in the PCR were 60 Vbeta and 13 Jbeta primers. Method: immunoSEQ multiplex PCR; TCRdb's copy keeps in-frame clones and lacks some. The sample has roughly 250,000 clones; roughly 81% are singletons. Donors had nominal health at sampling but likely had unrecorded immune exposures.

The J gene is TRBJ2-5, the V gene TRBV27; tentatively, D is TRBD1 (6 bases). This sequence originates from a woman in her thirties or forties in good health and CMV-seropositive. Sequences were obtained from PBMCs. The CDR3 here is CASSHQGSWGTQYF. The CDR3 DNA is TGTGCCAGCAGTCACCAGGGGAGTTGGGGGACCCAGTACTTC.